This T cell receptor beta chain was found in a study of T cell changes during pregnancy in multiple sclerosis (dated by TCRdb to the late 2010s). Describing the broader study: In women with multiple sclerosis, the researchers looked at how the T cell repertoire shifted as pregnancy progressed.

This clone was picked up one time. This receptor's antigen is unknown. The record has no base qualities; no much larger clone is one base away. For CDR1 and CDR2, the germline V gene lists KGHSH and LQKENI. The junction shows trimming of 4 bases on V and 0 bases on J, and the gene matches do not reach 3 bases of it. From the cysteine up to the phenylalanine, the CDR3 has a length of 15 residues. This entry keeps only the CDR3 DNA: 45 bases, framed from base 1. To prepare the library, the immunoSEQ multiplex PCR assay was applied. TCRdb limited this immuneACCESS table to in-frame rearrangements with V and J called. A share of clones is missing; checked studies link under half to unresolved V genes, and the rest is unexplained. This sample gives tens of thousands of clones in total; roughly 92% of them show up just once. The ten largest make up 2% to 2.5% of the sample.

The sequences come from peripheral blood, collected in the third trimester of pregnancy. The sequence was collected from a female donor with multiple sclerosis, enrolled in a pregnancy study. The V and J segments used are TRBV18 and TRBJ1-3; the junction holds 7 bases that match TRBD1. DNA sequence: TGTGCCAGCTCACAACAGGGGCTCTCTGGAAACACCATATATTTT. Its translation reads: CASSQQGLSGNTIYF. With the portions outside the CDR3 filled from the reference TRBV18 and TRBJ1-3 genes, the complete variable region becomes NAGVMQNPRHLVRRRGQEARLRCSPMKGHSHVYWYRQLPEEGLKFMVYLQKENIIDESGMPKERFSAEFPKEGPSILRIQQVVRGDSAAYFCASSQQGLSGNTIYFGEGSWLTVV.